This T cell receptor beta chain was sequenced during a study of OX40 agonist ivuxolimab in advanced cancers. Study as a whole: From roughly 20 to 85 years was the age range, with a mean of roughly 59 years, and roughly 83% were male.

Germline V gives CDR1 SNHLY, CDR2 FYNNEI. This CDR3 comprises 11 residues. V lost 4 bases, J lost 5 bases, and 5 bases lay in between. Produced via immunoSEQ multiplex PCR; TCRdb's table is partial and in-frame only. The sample has 50,000 to 65,000 clones; about nine tenths are singletons. Patients were ineligible given autoimmune disease history or systemic immunosuppression. Findings and caveats of the study: At 0.1 to 3.0 mg/kg and by week 6, clonal expansion occurred in CD4+ and CD8+ blood T cells.

As concerns this clone: Its antigen is undetermined.

The chain recombines TRBV2 with TRBJ2-5; no firm D call. The sample was CD4+ or CD8+ T cells sorted from blood, taken in a trial of the OX40 agonist ivuxolimab. The TCR originated in an adult with an advanced solid tumor such as melanoma, head and neck, liver or kidney cancer. The CDR3 is CASSGQETQYF. CDR3 DNA sequence: TGTGCCAGCAGTGGGCAGGAGACCCAGTACTTC. The full variable domain, its missing parts supplied by reference TRBV2 and TRBJ2-5, is EPEVTQTPSHQVTQMGQEVILRCVPISNHLYFYWYRQILGQKVEFLVSFYNNEISEKSEIFDDQFSVERPDGSNFTLKIRSTKLEDSAMYFCASSGQETQYFGPGTRLLVL.